The 8 T cell receptor beta chains presented below share a single source sample, sequenced in a study of human T cells and chemical hapten exposure. TCRdb ran MiXCR on the RACE reads and lists one entry per CDR3 protein. The table lists 85,000 to 100,000 distinct CDR3 sequences, 9.5% to 15% of them singletons, with roughly 2% in the top ten. The time point: patch test 1, 2 weeks after DPC sensitization. Treatment noted: therapeutic diphenylcyclopropenone sensitization with weekly scalp DPC. The sequencing here drew on whole blood, taken in connection with sensitization to the hapten diphenylcyclopropenone (DPC). These receptors came from a middle-aged woman with alopecia areata. Some clones in this sample may be carry-over from other donors' samples.

J is TRBJ1-2 and V is TRBV5-1, with a tentative D call TRBD1 (6 bases). Per germline, CDR1 SGHRS and CDR2 YFSETQ. The CDR3 is made up of 13 amino acids. Trimming removed 6 bases at V and 6 bases at J, with 15 bases between. The DNA of the CDR3 is TGCGCCAGCAACCCCCCAGGGACAAATGGCTACACCTTC. Translation: CASNPPGTNGYTF.

This clonotype was recorded a few times. The chain employs TRBV11-2 and TRBJ2-5; D unclear. The germline CDR1 and CDR2 sequences are SGHAT and FQNNGV. The CDR3 is made up of 10 amino acids. Trimming removed 8 bases at V and 5 bases at J, with 6 bases between. This CDR3 reads CASGAETQYF. CDR3 coding DNA: TGTGCCAGCGGCGCGGAGACCCAGTACTTC. Variable domain in full (rest from reference TRBV11-2 and TRBJ2-5): EAGVAQSPRYKIIEKRQSVAFWCNPISGHATLYWYQQILGQGPKLLIQFQNNGVVDDSQLPKDRFSAERLKGVDSTLKIQPAKLEDSAVYLCASGAETQYFGPGTRLLVL.

This clonotype occurred many times. The CDR3 region has the DNA TGCAGCGTTGAAGGACACTTGAACACTGAAGCTTTCTTT. Protein sequence: CSVEGHLNTEAFF. The genes are TRBV29-1 and TRBJ1-1, with D uncertain. Trimming stripped 1 base from V and 0 bases from J, with 6 bases between. Looked up from germline, CDR1 is SQVTM and CDR2 is ANQGSEA. The CDR3 sequence is 13 residues long.

V is TRBV3-1 and J is TRBJ2-2; D unclear. V was pared by 5 bases and J by 4 bases, with 20 bases between. This CDR3 has 17 amino acids. Germline CDR1 LGHDT, CDR2 YNNKEL (reference sequence). In nucleotides, the CDR3 is TGTGCCAGCAGCGATCCGCTTCACAGCCGCGGCACCGGGGAGCTGTTTTTT. Its translation is CASSDPLHSRGTGELFF.

This sequence joins TRBV18 and TRBJ2-1, with TRBD2 matching over 13 bases. CDR1 KGHSH and CDR2 LQKENI come from the germline V gene. Trimming took 2 bases from V and 8 from J; bases not matched to a gene: 3. The CDR3 sequence is 15 residues long. The chain's CDR3 is CASSPGLAGVHEQFF. The CDR3, as DNA: TGTGCCAGCTCACCAGGACTAGCGGGAGTACATGAGCAGTTCTTC. Full variable domain (missing parts from reference TRBV18 and TRBJ2-1): NAGVMQNPRHLVRRRGQEARLRCSPMKGHSHVYWYRQLPEEGLKFMVYLQKENIIDESGMPKERFSAEFPKEGPSILRIQQVVRGDSAAYFCASSPGLAGVHEQFFGPGTRLTVL.

The chain recombines TRBV18 with TRBJ1-2; 9 nucleotides agree with TRBD1. The CDR3 covers 15 residues. The J segment lost 4 bases and the V segment lost 2 bases, leaving 5 bases of the junction unmatched. Per the germline V gene, CDR1 is KGHSH and CDR2 is LQKENI. This chain's CDR3 is CASSPGETGGYGYTF. The CDR3 region has the DNA TGTGCCAGCTCACCAGGGGAGACAGGGGGCTATGGCTACACCTTC.

The chain's CDR3 is CAASGLAGVYEQYF. CDR3 nucleotide sequence: TGTGCCGCATCCGGACTAGCGGGGGTCTACGAGCAGTACTTC. J is TRBJ2-7 and V is TRBV6-2 or TRBV6-3; TRBD2 aligns across 13 bases. Unmatched junction bases numbered 7, after V lost 11 bases and J lost 3 bases. Germline CDR1 and CDR2: MNHEY and SVGEGT. The CDR3 spans 14 residues.

The sample holds a few counts of this clonotype. This chain connects TRBV5-1 to TRBJ2-5; D possibly uses TRBD1 or TRBD2 (6 bases each). Germline CDR1 and CDR2: SGHRS and YFSETQ. The CDR3 runs to 14 residues. V was trimmed by 1 base and J by 2 bases, leaving 9 bases between them. CDR3 sequence: CASSLWGAQETQYF. As DNA, the CDR3 is TGCGCCAGCAGCTTGTGGGGGGCTCAAGAGACCCAGTACTTC.